Described below is a single TCR beta chain sequence and its context. Germline CDR1 MNHNS, CDR2 SASEGT. CDR3 size: 15 residues. Between the trimmed V and J ends, which lost 8 bases and 0 bases, there was a span of 17 bases. This entry is derived from a study of T cells in tuberculosis. Clones were read by immunoSEQ multiplex PCR, and TCRdb kept only the in-frame ones, dropping some. The data hold more than 35,000 clones, with nearly 95% observed a single time. Sample: PBMCs. The rearrangement joins TRBV6-1 to TRBJ2-7; D may be TRBD2 (5 bases). The sequence was collected from a donor aged 10 to 29 with latent tuberculosis or without tuberculosis infection. The chain's CDR3 is CASLTLEKPSYEQYF. CDR3 DNA: TGTGCCAGCCTAACACTAGAGAAACCCTCCTACGAGCAGTACTTC.